The 20 T cell receptor beta chains in this list originate from one sample, sequenced in a study of neurological immune-mediated disorders. TCRdb recomputed calls from the 5' RACE reads with MiXCR, one row per CDR3 protein. Of 70,000 to 95,000 distinct CDR3 sequences in the sample, under 20% were seen once. The material sequenced was PBMCs. These receptors were obtained from a woman between 40 and 55 years old in good health.

This clonotype was counted at least ten times. The rearrangement uses TRBV4-1 and TRBJ2-5; no firm D call. This CDR3 region has 12 residues. V lost 0 bases and J 5 bases, leaving 4 bases between the germline ends. The V gene's germline CDR1 is MGHRA and CDR2 YSYEKL. CDR3: CASSQDLETQYF. The CDR3 nucleotides read TGCGCCAGCAGCCAAGATCTGGAGACCCAGTACTTC.

This clonotype was recorded at least ten times. This chain links TRBV3-1 with TRBJ2-5, with a weak D call TRBD1 (5 bases). The CDR3 has 17 amino acids. With 3 bases removed from V and 3 bases from J, the gap between germline ends came to 20 bases. CDR1 and CDR2 (germline): LGHDT, YNNKEL (reference sequence). For the CDR3, the DNA is TGTGCCAGCAGCCATCAAGGGGCAGGGCGAGGCGAAGAGACCCAGTACTTC. This translates into CASSHQGAGRGEETQYF.

The sample holds many counts of this clonotype. The genes are TRBV7-2 and TRBJ1-6; the match to TRBD1 covers 12 bases. The ends lost 5 bases at V and 9 bases at J; junction bases unmatched: 8. The CDR3 sequence is 16 residues long. Germline-derived CDR1 and CDR2 are SGHTA and FQGNSA. CDR3 region: CASSTFGTGGLSPLHF. The CDR3, as DNA: TGTGCCAGCAGCACTTTCGGGACAGGGGGCCTTTCACCCCTCCACTTT.

The rearrangement links TRBV4-2 to TRBJ1-2; D not certain. CDR1 is LGHNA, CDR2 YNFKEQ, per germline. There are 14 residues in the CDR3. Trimming stripped 0 bases from V and 5 bases from J, with 10 bases between. CDR3 DNA: TGTGCCAGCAGCCAAGAACGGGCAGCTTATGGCTACACCTTC. The encoded protein is CASSQERAAYGYTF.

This clonotype was found many times. The rearrangement links TRBV4-2 to TRBJ2-2, with TRBD1 as a possible D gene (5 bases). Germline V gives CDR1 LGHNA, CDR2 YNFKEQ. V lost 2 bases, J lost 5 bases, and 15 bases lay in between. The CDR3 is 16 amino acids. The CDR3 reads CASSQRFQGGTGELFF. DNA of the CDR3: TGTGCCAGCAGCCAAAGATTCCAGGGTGGGACCGGGGAGCTGTTTTTT.

In this sample, this clonotype turned up many times. The chain has TRBV5-1 and TRBJ2-2; D remains ambiguous. The CDR3 sequence is 14 residues long. Germline CDR1 and CDR2: SGHRS and YFSETQ. V was trimmed by 4 bases and J by 5 bases, leaving 12 bases between them. For the CDR3, the DNA is TGCGCCAGCAGCCCTACCCCAATGACCGGGGAGCTGTTTTTT. Encoded protein: CASSPTPMTGELFF.

The table lists this clonotype with many counts. V and J are TRBV6-5 and TRBJ2-6; D remains unclear. The germline V and J ends were trimmed by 0 bases and 0 bases, with 6 bases remaining between them. Germline loops: CDR1 MNHEY, CDR2 SVGAGI. CDR3 size: 16 residues. CDR3 residues: CASSYSQTSGANVLTF. The CDR3, as DNA: TGTGCCAGCAGTTACTCACAGACCTCTGGGGCCAACGTCCTGACTTTC.

Comment on this clonotype: A much larger clonotype is one base distant, so this may be a read error. This chain uses TRBV12-3 or TRBV12-4 with TRBJ2-2; D perhaps matches TRBD1 (5 bases). The length of the CDR3 is 15 residues. CDR3 sequence reads: CASSFLAGNAGELFF. In DNA form, the CDR3 reads TGTGCCAGCAGTTTTCTGGCAGGGAACGCCGGGGAGCTGTTTTTT.

This clonotype was counted at least ten times. V usage is TRBV7-9 and J usage is TRBJ1-1; 8 bases align to TRBD1. Trimming cost V 3 bases and J 1 base; bases outside gene matches: 4. CDR1 SEHNR and CDR2 FQNEAQ come from the germline V gene (reference sequence). The CDR3 is made up of 15 amino acids. This CDR3 is CASSLAGGWNTEAFF. CDR3 bases: TGTGCCAGCAGCTTGGCAGGGGGCTGGAACACTGAAGCTTTCTTT.

This clonotype appeared many times. This chain uses TRBV5-1 with TRBJ2-5; D is possibly TRBD1 (6 bases). The germline V and J ends were trimmed by 6 bases and 2 bases, with 11 bases remaining between them. Germline loops: CDR1 SGHRS, CDR2 YFSETQ. The CDR3 contains 13 residues. CDR3 sequence reads: CASKLGGQETQYF. The DNA for the CDR3 is TGCGCCAGCAAGCTAGGGGGTCAAGAGACCCAGTACTTC.

This clonotype was picked up many times. This chain links TRBV5-6 with TRBJ1-1; D is possibly TRBD1 (6 bases). Trimming cost V 1 base and J 0 bases, with 13 bases left between them. The CDR3 has 16 residues. Germline values: CDR1 SGHDT, CDR2 YYEEEE. CDR3: CASSLRQVRMNTEAFF. CDR3 DNA sequence: TGTGCCAGCAGCTTGCGACAGGTCCGCATGAACACTGAAGCTTTCTTT.

This clonotype was observed many times. The V call is TRBV7-9, the J call TRBJ1-3; unclear D gene. The V end was cut by 10 bases, the J end by 5 bases, with 18 bases between. Germline CDR1 is SEHNR and CDR2 is FQNEAQ (reference sequence). This CDR3 has 14 residues. For the CDR3, the DNA is TGTGCCATTTTCGCTGAAACGGCCCGAAACACCATATATTTT. Its protein is CAIFAETARNTIYF.

This clonotype has ten or more counts. V and J are TRBV27 and TRBJ1-3; no definite D call. CDR3 size: 15 residues. Germline CDR1 and CDR2: MNHEY and SMNVEV (reference sequence). Trimming stripped 3 bases from V and 0 bases from J, with 9 bases between. This CDR3 reads CASSFQGTSGNTIYF. In DNA, the CDR3 is TGTGCCAGCAGTTTTCAAGGTACCTCTGGAAACACCATATATTTT.

In its sample, this clonotype was seen many times. V gene TRBV5-1 combines with J gene TRBJ2-3, with D perhaps TRBD2 (5 bases). There are 14 residues in the CDR3. V was clipped by 7 bases and J by 4 bases, with 16 bases between them. Germline-derived CDR1 and CDR2 are SGHRS and YFSETQ. CDR3 loop: CASSGVLFADTQYF. In nucleotides, the CDR3 is TGCGCCAGCTCCGGGGTTTTATTCGCAGATACGCAGTATTTT.

CDR3 bases: TGTGCCACCAGCAGACCGGGCCCCCTTGAAGCTTTCTTT. Translation gives CATSRPGPLEAFF. The chain couples TRBV15 to TRBJ1-1; D unresolved. Trimming pared 2 bases from V and 7 bases from J, leaving 11 bases between. The CDR3 consists of 13 residues. CDR1 is LNHNV and CDR2 is YYDKDF in the germline V gene (reference sequence).

This clonotype was recorded at least ten times. The chain recombines TRBV29-1 with TRBJ2-2, with TRBD1 identical over 8 bases. V trimming: 3 bases; J trimming: 6 bases; junction bases outside the gene matches: 6. Germline values: CDR1 SQVTM, CDR2 ANQGSEA. The CDR3 length is 14 residues. DNA of the CDR3: TGCAGCGTTGAGGGACAGGTTTCCTCCGGGGAGCTGTTTTTT. Protein sequence: CSVEGQVSSGELFF.

This clonotype was observed many times. V usage is TRBV29-1 and J usage is TRBJ2-1; D gene uncertain. Trimming shortened V by 4 bases and J by 4 bases, and 11 bases separated the two germline ends. CDR3 length: 13 amino acids. Germline assignment: CDR1 SQVTM and CDR2 ANQGSEA. CDR3 residues: CSVARVCYNEQFF. The CDR3 DNA is TGCAGCGTTGCAAGGGTTTGTTACAATGAGCAGTTCTTC.

This clonotype was recorded many times. The V gene is TRBV20-1, the J gene TRBJ2-1; the match to TRBD2 covers 10 bases. CDR1 and CDR2 (germline): DFQATT, SNEGSKA (reference sequence). The CDR3 sequence is 12 residues long. V lost 5 bases to trimming and J lost 7 bases; unmatched junction nucleotides: 2. The CDR3 nucleotides are TGCAGTGCTTCGGGACTAGCGAATGAGCAGTTCTTC. Protein product: CSASGLANEQFF.

This clonotype was seen repeatedly, ten times or more. J is TRBJ2-5 and V is TRBV5-1; 7 bases match TRBD2. Unmatched junction bases numbered 3, after V lost 0 bases and J lost 1 base. This CDR3 spans 15 amino acids. Germline V CDR1 and CDR2: SGHRS, YFSETQ. This chain's CDR3 is CASSLGLAVQETQYF. CDR3 DNA: TGCGCCAGCAGCTTGGGGCTAGCGGTCCAAGAGACCCAGTACTTC.

V usage is TRBV20-1 and J usage is TRBJ2-5; D might be TRBD2 (6 bases). The germline V gene has CDR1 DFQATT and CDR2 SNEGSKA (reference sequence). The CDR3 length is 13 residues. The V and J ends lost 5 bases and 5 bases respectively, with 15 bases between them. CDR3: CSAGGTGGETQYF. CDR3 nucleotides: TGCAGTGCTGGGGGGACTGGCGGGGAGACCCAGTACTTC.